One and the same sample provided the 21 T cell receptor beta chains below, sequenced in a study of Tregs in tolerant kidney transplant recipients. Assay used: immunoSEQ multiplex PCR; TCRdb lists only in-frame clones, some missing. The sample shows about 240,000 clones, about 80% of them seen only once. The sample consisted of CD4+ T cells from blood. The receptors originated from a human donor in good health.

J is TRBJ2-5 and V is TRBV5-1, with D tentatively TRBD1 (5 bases). Germline loops: CDR1 SGHRS, CDR2 YFSETQ. The CDR3 covers 13 residues. V was trimmed by 6 bases and J by 4 bases, leaving 13 bases between them. Here the CDR3 DNA reads TGCGCCAGCAACGACGGAAGGGGAGAGACCCAGTACTTC. This encodes CASNDGRGETQYF.

The chain links TRBV18 to TRBJ1-1; no clear D gene. Germline CDR1 reads KGHSH; CDR2 reads LQKENI. Trimming stripped 8 bases from V and 4 bases from J, with 17 bases between. The CDR3 is 14 residues long. CDR3 in DNA: TGTGCCAGCGGACCTCGGGAAGGGCTCACTGAAGCTTTCTTT. It is translated as CASGPREGLTEAFF.

This chain uses TRBV5-1 with TRBJ2-7; D is possibly TRBD2 (5 bases). This CDR3 region has 16 residues. Per germline, CDR1 SGHRS and CDR2 YFSETQ. V lost 4 bases to trimming and J lost 0 bases, with 17 bases between them. CDR3 protein: CASSVLERRSSYEQYF. CDR3 nucleotide sequence: TGCGCCAGCAGCGTACTAGAGCGGAGGAGCTCCTACGAGCAGTACTTC.

The chain employs TRBV30 and TRBJ1-5, with a weak D call TRBD1 (5 bases). CDR1 and CDR2 from the germline V gene are GTSNPN and SVGIG (reference sequence). V lost 0 bases to trimming and J lost 5 bases, with 11 bases between them. CDR3 length equals 14 residues. CDR3 sequence reads: CAWSVRDVYQPQHF. The CDR3 bases are TGTGCCTGGAGTGTTAGGGACGTCTATCAGCCCCAGCATTTT.

The chain carries TRBV30 and TRBJ1-4; 7 bases map to TRBD1. The CDR3 has 14 amino acids. V shed 3 bases, J shed 2 bases, and the junction held 3 bases outside the gene matches. Germline values: CDR1 GTSNPN, CDR2 SVGIG (reference sequence). CDR3 amino acids: CAWSAGQTNEKLFF. CDR3 in DNA: TGTGCCTGGAGCGCGGGACAGACTAATGAAAAACTGTTTTTT.

This clone was recorded only once. V usage is TRBV18 and J usage is TRBJ2-6, with no clear D. The V gene lost 8 bases and the J gene lost 4 bases, with 12 bases spanning the gap. Germline values: CDR1 KGHSH, CDR2 LQKENI. This CDR3 comprises 14 residues. Here the CDR3 reads CASGNQSGANVLTF. The DNA of the CDR3 is TGTGCCAGCGGGAACCAATCAGGGGCCAACGTCCTGACTTTC.

The V and J genes are TRBV20-1 and TRBJ2-7; D not certain. The CDR3 contains 11 residues. V lost 6 bases to trimming and J lost 3 bases, with 9 bases between them. Germline-derived CDR1 and CDR2 are DFQATT and SNEGSKA (reference sequence). The chain's CDR3 is CSATENYEQYF. For the CDR3, the DNA is TGCAGTGCAACCGAGAACTACGAGCAGTACTTC.

This chain uses TRBV6-5 with TRBJ1-1; D perhaps matches TRBD1 (5 bases). V lost 4 bases to trimming and J lost 4 bases, with 7 bases between them. Germline V gene data show CDR1 as MNHEY and CDR2 as SVGAGI. The CDR3 totals 12 residues. The CDR3 loop reads CASSSGTTEAFF. The CDR3 coding sequence is TGTGCCAGCAGTTCCGGGACCACTGAAGCTTTCTTT.

This clone was observed a single time. This chain joins TRBV7-2 and TRBJ1-1; D gene unclear. V dropped 9 bases and J dropped 5 bases, with 10 bases sitting between them. Per the germline V gene, CDR1 is SGHTA and CDR2 is FQGNSA. The CDR3 loop spans 11 amino acids. CDR3 nucleotides: TGTGCCAGTTCCCTGGGAACTGAAGCTTTCTTT. Its translation is CASSLGTEAFF.

The chain uses TRBV5-4 and TRBJ2-3; D might be TRBD2 (5 bases). From germline, CDR1 is SGHNT and CDR2 YYREEE (reference sequence). This CDR3 has 16 amino acids. V gave up 1 base and J gave up 1 base, with 13 bases separating them. The CDR3 coding sequence is TGTGCCAGCAGCTTGCCTCCGGGAAGTGGCACAGATACGCAGTATTTT. Its protein product is CASSLPPGSGTDTQYF.

This clone was recorded once. J is TRBJ1-1 and V is TRBV5-1, with 10 bases matching TRBD1. CDR3 size: 14 residues. V was pared by 6 bases and J by 1 base, with 3 bases of the junction left unmatched. Looked up from germline, CDR1 is SGHRS and CDR2 is YFSETQ. CDR3 in amino acids: CASTRTGGNTEAFF. CDR3 bases: TGCGCCAGCACCCGGACAGGGGGGAACACTGAAGCTTTCTTT.

The chain employs TRBV7-2 and TRBJ2-2, with D perhaps matching TRBD2 (6 bases). The CDR3 is made up of 14 amino acids. V dropped 4 bases and J dropped 7 bases, with 13 bases sitting between them. The germline gives CDR1 SGHTA, CDR2 FQGNSA. The CDR3 spells CASSSRGKGGELFF. The CDR3, as DNA: TGTGCCAGCAGCTCACGGGGGAAGGGCGGGGAGCTGTTTTTT.

Remarks on this clone: Additional DNA sequences in this sample encode the identical CDR3. This rearrangement joins TRBV18 to TRBJ2-7; D is undetermined. The CDR3 totals 13 residues. CDR1 is KGHSH, CDR2 LQKENI, per germline. Trimming stripped 1 base from V and 5 bases from J, with 9 bases between. As DNA, the CDR3 is TGTGCCAGCTCACCACGGAGAGGAGACGAGCAGTACTTC. Residues: CASSPRRGDEQYF.

The chain links TRBV30 to TRBJ2-5; no clear D gene. Germline values: CDR1 GTSNPN, CDR2 SVGIG (reference sequence). V was trimmed by 5 bases and J by 0 bases, leaving 10 bases between them. The CDR3 totals 13 residues. The CDR3 sequence is CAWAPTYQETQYF. CDR3 DNA sequence: TGTGCCTGGGCCCCCACTTACCAAGAGACCCAGTACTTC.

V and J are TRBV10-2 and TRBJ1-1; D may be TRBD1 (6 bases). The ends were cut back, 4 bases at V and 5 bases at J, with 14 bases in the middle. The CDR3 length is 14 residues. Per germline, CDR1 WSHSY and CDR2 SAAADI. The DNA of the CDR3 is TGCGCCAGCAGTGGGCAGGGGCCCGTGACTGAAGCTTTCTTT. As protein: CASSGQGPVTEAFF.

The chain carries TRBV30 and TRBJ2-5; 8 nucleotides agree with TRBD2. Losses at the gene ends were 3 bases for V and 4 bases for J; bases not matched to a gene: 10. The CDR3 loop spans 15 amino acids. Germline CDR1 is GTSNPN and CDR2 is SVGIG (reference sequence). CDR3 sequence: CAWRPGLAAGETQYF. CDR3 bases: TGTGCCTGGAGGCCCGGACTAGCTGCGGGAGAGACCCAGTACTTC.

The chain carries TRBV5-6 and TRBJ1-2; no definite D call. CDR1 SGHDT and CDR2 YYEEEE come from the germline V gene. The CDR3 totals 18 residues. The V gene lost 0 bases and the J gene lost 3 bases, with 21 bases spanning the gap. The chain's CDR3 is CASSLVRAKKISHYGYTF. The CDR3 DNA reads TGTGCCAGCAGCTTGGTACGGGCCAAGAAGATAAGCCACTATGGCTACACCTTC.

The CDR3: CASSQFRDSAYGYTF. The CDR3 nucleotides are TGTGCCAGCAGCCAATTCCGGGACTCCGCCTATGGCTACACCTTC. The chain employs TRBV4-2 and TRBJ1-2; weak D call: TRBD1 (5 bases). Trimming left V 2 bases short and J 4 bases short, with 14 bases between. The CDR3 runs to 15 residues. CDR1 and CDR2 (germline): LGHNA, YNFKEQ.

The rearrangement joins TRBV7-6 to TRBJ2-1, with TRBD2 matching over 10 bases. This CDR3 has 18 residues. V lost 2 bases, J lost 7 bases, and 14 bases stayed unmatched. CDR1 SGHVS and CDR2 FNYEAQ come from the germline V gene. The CDR3 DNA is TGTGCCAGCAGCTTACTCCGCCATAGCGGGGGGCCGGGGAATGAGCAGTTCTTC. This gives the protein CASSLLRHSGGPGNEQFF.

This rearrangement joins TRBV5-4 to TRBJ2-2, with 10 bases identical to TRBD1. The V segment lost 4 bases and the J segment 3 bases; nucleotides outside the gene matches: 9. This CDR3 region has 17 residues. CDR1 SGHNT and CDR2 YYREEE come from the germline V gene (reference sequence). This CDR3 is CASSPPTGGIDTGELFF. For the CDR3, the DNA is TGTGCCAGCAGCCCACCGACAGGGGGCATAGACACCGGGGAGCTGTTTTTT.

This clone was seen only a few times. This chain uses TRBV5-1 with TRBJ1-2; 8 nucleotides agree with TRBD1. Germline-derived CDR1 and CDR2 are SGHRS and YFSETQ. The CDR3 spans 14 residues. The junction had 10 bases not matched to a gene; V was cut back by 4 bases and J by 8 bases. DNA for the CDR3: TGCGCCAGCAGCGCAACTGGGGGGACAGGCGGCTACACCTTC. Its translation: CASSATGGTGGYTF.